The subject of this entry is one T cell receptor beta chain. What it binds is unknown. Clones were read by immunoSEQ multiplex PCR, and TCRdb kept only the in-frame ones, dropping some. The sample lists roughly 100,000 clones, 88% occurring once. Trimming left V 4 bases short and J 4 bases short, with 11 bases between. Germline V CDR1 and CDR2: LNHDA, SQIVND (reference sequence). This CDR3 comprises 14 residues. This record belongs to a study of T cell responses to AZD1222 COVID-19 vaccine. Across the study: Recipients boosted at about 4 weeks or about 12 weeks are pooled.

Findings and limits, study-wide: Spike as a whole was targeted by vaccine-associated CD4 TCRs, dominant at 160-218 and 743-854.

The source material was peripheral blood, sampled on day 0 of AZD1222 vaccination. V is TRBV19 and J is TRBJ1-5; D gene unclear. The TCR sequence derives from an adult in good health. The CDR3 loop is CASSTLAGNQPQHF. The DNA for the CDR3 is TGTGCCAGTAGTACCCTTGCGGGGAATCAGCCCCAGCATTTT. Complete variable domain (other parts from reference TRBV19 and TRBJ1-5): DGGITQSPKYLFRKEGQNVTLSCEQNLNHDAMYWYRQDPGQGLRLIYYSQIVNDFQKGDIAEGYSVSREKKESFPLTVTSAQKNPTAFYLCASSTLAGNQPQHFGDGTRLSIL.